The 7 T cell receptor beta chains below all came from one sample that was sequenced in a study of cytomegalovirus exposure and HLA in healthy donors. The PCR had 60 Vbeta and 13 Jbeta primers. Here immunoSEQ multiplex PCR was the method, and the copy in TCRdb shows in-frame clones only, minus some. The sample holds some 150,000 clones; more than 70% are singletons and the top ten take 3.3%. Material: PBMCs. The receptors derive from a man aged 40-49 years in good health and CMV-seronegative.

CDR3 in DNA: TGTGCCAGCAGCTTAAGCAGGGCAGAGACCCAGTACTTC. Protein product: CASSLSRAETQYF. The chain is built from TRBV7-3 and TRBJ2-5, with a possible D match to TRBD1 (5 bases). V gave up 1 base and J gave up 4 bases, with 7 bases separating them. The CDR3 consists of 13 residues. CDR1 SGHTA and CDR2 FQGTGA come from the germline V gene.

The V call is TRBV7-6, the J call TRBJ1-1; maybe TRBD1 (5 bases). The V and J ends lost 5 bases and 6 bases respectively, with 13 bases between them. The CDR3 has 13 amino acids. The germline CDR1 and CDR2 sequences are SGHVS and FNYEAQ. The DNA of the CDR3 is TGTGCCAGCAGCCCCGGGGGATGGGCTGAAGCTTTCTTT. Translation: CASSPGGWAEAFF.

The V gene is TRBV5-1, the J gene TRBJ2-1; possible D gene TRBD2, 7 bases. With 4 bases removed from V and 5 bases from J, the gap between germline ends came to 28 bases. Germline V lookup: CDR1 SGHRS, CDR2 YFSETQ. The CDR3 has 19 amino acids. The CDR3 DNA reads as TGCGCCAGCAGCCGGGAGCCGGGCGGGGGCCTTCCCCGAGACAATGAGCAGTTCTTC. Translation gives CASSREPGGGLPRDNEQFF.

This sequence joins TRBV10-1 and TRBJ1-6, with 8 bases matching TRBD1. The V gene end was trimmed by 6 bases and the J gene end by 8 bases; junction bases not matched to a gene: 6. In germline, CDR1 is WNHNN, CDR2 SYGVQD (reference sequence). The CDR3 contains 14 residues. The CDR3 sequence: CASSPGQGYSPLHF. For the CDR3, the DNA is TGCGCCAGCAGCCCCGGACAGGGCTATTCACCCCTCCACTTT.

The gene calls are TRBV28 and TRBJ1-1; D possibly corresponds to TRBD1 (5 bases). Germline CDR1 and CDR2: MDHEN and SYDVKM. V lost 4 bases to trimming and J lost 8 bases, with 17 bases between them. This CDR3 has 14 residues. The CDR3 here is CASSWEVIGTEAFF. The CDR3 DNA reads TGTGCCAGCAGTTGGGAGGTGATAGGGACCGAAGCTTTCTTT.

The chain couples TRBV7-3 to TRBJ2-1; 10 nucleotides agree with TRBD2. Germline trimming cut 5 bases from V and 6 bases from J; bases unmatched to any gene: 7. Per the germline V gene, CDR1 is SGHTA and CDR2 is FQGTGA. This CDR3 contains 15 residues. DNA of the CDR3: TGTGCCAGCAGCCCAATGAGCGGGGGGGCCAATGAGCAGTTCTTC. Protein product: CASSPMSGGANEQFF.

The chain employs TRBV5-1 and TRBJ2-7; a possible D gene is TRBD1 (6 bases). Trimming shortened V by 0 bases and J by 3 bases, and 10 bases separated the two germline ends. CDR1 SGHRS and CDR2 YFSETQ come from the germline V gene. The CDR3 spans 14 residues. The CDR3 nucleotides read TGCGCCAGCAGCTTGGTAACAGGGAGCTACGAGCAGTACTTC. Its translation: CASSLVTGSYEQYF.